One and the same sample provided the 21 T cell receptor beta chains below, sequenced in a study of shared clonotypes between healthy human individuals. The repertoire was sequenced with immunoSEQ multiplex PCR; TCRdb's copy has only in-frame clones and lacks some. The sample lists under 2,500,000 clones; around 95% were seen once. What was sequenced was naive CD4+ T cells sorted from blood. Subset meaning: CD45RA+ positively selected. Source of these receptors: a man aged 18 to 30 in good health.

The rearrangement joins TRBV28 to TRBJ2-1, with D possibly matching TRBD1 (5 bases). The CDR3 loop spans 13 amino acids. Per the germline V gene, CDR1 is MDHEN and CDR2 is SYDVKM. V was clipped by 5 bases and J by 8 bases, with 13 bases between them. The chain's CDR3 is CASSPQIGDEQFF. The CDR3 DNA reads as TGTGCCAGCAGTCCCCAAATAGGGGATGAGCAGTTCTTC.

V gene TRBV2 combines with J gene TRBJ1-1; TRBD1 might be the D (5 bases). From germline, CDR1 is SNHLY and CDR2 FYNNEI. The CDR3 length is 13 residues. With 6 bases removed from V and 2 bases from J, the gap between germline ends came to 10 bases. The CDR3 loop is CASRGEINTEAFF. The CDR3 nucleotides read TGTGCCAGCAGGGGGGAGATCAACACTGAAGCTTTCTTT.

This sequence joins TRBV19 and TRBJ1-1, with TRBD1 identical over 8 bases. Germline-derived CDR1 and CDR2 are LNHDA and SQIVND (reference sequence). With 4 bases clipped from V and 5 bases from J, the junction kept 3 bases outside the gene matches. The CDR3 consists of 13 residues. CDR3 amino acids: CASSTGGRTEAFF. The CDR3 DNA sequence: TGTGCCAGTAGTACAGGGGGCCGGACTGAAGCTTTCTTT. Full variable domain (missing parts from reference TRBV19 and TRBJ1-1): DGGITQSPKYLFRKEGQNVTLSCEQNLNHDAMYWYRQDPGQGLRLIYYSQIVNDFQKGDIAEGYSVSREKKESFPLTVTSAQKNPTAFYLCASSTGGRTEAFFGQGTRLTVV.

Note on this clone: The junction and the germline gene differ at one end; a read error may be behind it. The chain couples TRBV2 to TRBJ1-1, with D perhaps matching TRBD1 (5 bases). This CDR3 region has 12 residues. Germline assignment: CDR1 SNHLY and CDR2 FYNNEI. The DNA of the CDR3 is TGTGCAAGCAGTCAGGGTTGGACTGAAGCTTTCTTT. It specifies CASSQGWTEAFF. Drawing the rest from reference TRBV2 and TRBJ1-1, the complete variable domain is EPEVTQTPSHQVTQMGQEVILRCVPISNHLYFYWYRQILGQKVEFLVSFYNNEISEKSEIFDDQFSVERPDGSNFTLKIRSTKLEDSAMYFCASSQGWTEAFFGQGTRLTVV.

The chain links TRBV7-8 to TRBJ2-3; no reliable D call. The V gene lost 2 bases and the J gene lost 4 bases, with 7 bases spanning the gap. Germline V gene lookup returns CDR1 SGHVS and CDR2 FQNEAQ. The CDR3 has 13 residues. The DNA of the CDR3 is TGTGCCAGCAGCTTATCCAGCCCAGATACGCAGTATTTT. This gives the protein CASSLSSPDTQYF. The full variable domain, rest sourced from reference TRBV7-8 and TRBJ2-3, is GAGVSQSPRYKVAKRGQDVALRCDPISGHVSLFWYQQALGQGPEFLTYFQNEAQLDKSGLPSDRFFAERPEGSVSTLKIQRTQQEDSAVYLCASSLSSPDTQYFGPGTRLTVL.

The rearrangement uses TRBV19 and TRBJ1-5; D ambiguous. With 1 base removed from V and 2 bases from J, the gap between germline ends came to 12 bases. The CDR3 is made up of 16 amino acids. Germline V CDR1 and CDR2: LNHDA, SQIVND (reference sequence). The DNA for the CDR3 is TGTGCCAGTAGTATAGGCACGTCTCGGGGCAATCAGCCCCAGCATTTT. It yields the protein CASSIGTSRGNQPQHF.

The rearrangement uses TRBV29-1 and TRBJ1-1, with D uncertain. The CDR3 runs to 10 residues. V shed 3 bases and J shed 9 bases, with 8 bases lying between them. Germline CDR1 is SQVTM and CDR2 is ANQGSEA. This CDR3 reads CSVEESQAFF. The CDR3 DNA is TGCAGCGTTGAGGAGTCTCAAGCTTTCTTT. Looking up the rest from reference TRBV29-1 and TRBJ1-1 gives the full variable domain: SAVISQKPSRDICQRGTSLTIQCQVDSQVTMMFWYRQQPGQSLTLIATANQGSEATYESGFVIDKFPISRPNLTFSTLTVSNMSPEDSSIYLCSVEESQAFFGQGTRLTVV.

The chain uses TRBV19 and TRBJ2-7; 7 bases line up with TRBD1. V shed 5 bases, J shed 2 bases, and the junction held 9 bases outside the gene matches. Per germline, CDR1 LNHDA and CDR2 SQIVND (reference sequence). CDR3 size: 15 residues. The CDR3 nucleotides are TGTGCCAGTAGTTTACCGGGACAGTCGGCCTACGAGCAGTACTTC. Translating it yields CASSLPGQSAYEQYF.

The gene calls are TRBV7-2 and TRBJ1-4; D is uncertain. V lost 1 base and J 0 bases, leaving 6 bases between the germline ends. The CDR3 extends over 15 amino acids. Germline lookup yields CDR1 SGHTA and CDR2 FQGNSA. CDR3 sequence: CASSLVFATNEKLFF. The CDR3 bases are TGTGCCAGCAGCTTAGTTTTTGCAACTAATGAAAAACTGTTTTTT.

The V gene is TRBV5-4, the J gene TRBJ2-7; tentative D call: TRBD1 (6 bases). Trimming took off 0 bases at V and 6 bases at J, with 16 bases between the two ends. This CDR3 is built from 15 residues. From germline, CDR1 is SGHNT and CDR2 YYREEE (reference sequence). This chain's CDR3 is CASSLGGQRAPEQYF. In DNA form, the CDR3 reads TGTGCCAGCAGCTTGGGGGGACAAAGGGCCCCCGAGCAGTACTTC.

The CDR3 region has the DNA TGTGCCAGCAGCCGACAGGGGGCCCTACCTGGCTACACCTTC. This codes for CASSRQGALPGYTF. V and J are TRBV5-8 and TRBJ1-2, with TRBD1 matching over 10 bases. This CDR3 region has 14 residues. Germline CDR1 SGHTS, CDR2 YDEGEE. V was pared by 4 bases and J by 7 bases, with 7 bases of the junction left unmatched.

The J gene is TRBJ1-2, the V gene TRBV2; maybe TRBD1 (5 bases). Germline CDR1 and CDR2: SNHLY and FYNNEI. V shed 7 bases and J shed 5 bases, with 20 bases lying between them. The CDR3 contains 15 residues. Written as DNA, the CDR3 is TGTGCCAGCAAAAATGGGGAGAGGACAACGTATGGCTACACCTTC. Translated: CASKNGERTTYGYTF. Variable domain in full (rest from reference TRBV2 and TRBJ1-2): EPEVTQTPSHQVTQMGQEVILRCVPISNHLYFYWYRQILGQKVEFLVSFYNNEISEKSEIFDDQFSVERPDGSNFTLKIRSTKLEDSAMYFCASKNGERTTYGYTFGSGTRLTVV.

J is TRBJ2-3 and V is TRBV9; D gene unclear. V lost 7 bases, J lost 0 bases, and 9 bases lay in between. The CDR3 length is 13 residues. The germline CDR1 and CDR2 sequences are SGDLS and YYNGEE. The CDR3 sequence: CASGPPSTDTQYF. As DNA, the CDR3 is TGTGCCAGCGGCCCTCCGAGCACAGATACGCAGTATTTT.

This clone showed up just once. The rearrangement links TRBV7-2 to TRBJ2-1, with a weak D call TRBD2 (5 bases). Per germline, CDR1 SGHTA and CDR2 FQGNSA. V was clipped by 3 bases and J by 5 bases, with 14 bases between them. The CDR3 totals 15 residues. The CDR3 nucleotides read TGTGCCAGCAGCTTGATCGCGGGCAAAAACAATGAGCAGTTCTTC. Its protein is CASSLIAGKNNEQFF.

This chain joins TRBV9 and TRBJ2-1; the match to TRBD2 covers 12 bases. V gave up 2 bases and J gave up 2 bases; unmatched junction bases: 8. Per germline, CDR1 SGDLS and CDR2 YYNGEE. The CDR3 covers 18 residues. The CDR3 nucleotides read TGTGCCAGCAGCGTTACTAGCGGGGGGCCGTTCGCCTACAATGAGCAGTTCTTC. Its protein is CASSVTSGGPFAYNEQFF.

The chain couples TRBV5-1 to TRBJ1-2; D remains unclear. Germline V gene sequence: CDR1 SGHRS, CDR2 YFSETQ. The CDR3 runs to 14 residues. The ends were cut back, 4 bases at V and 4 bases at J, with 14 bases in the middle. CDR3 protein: CASSPAPDLYGYTF. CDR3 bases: TGCGCCAGCAGCCCGGCCCCGGATCTCTATGGCTACACCTTC. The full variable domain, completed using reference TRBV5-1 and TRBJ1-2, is KAGVTQTPRYLIKTRGQQVTLSCSPISGHRSVSWYQQTPGQGLQFLFEYFSETQRNKGNFPGRFSGRQFSNSRSEMNVSTLELGDSALYLCASSPAPDLYGYTFGSGTRLTVV.

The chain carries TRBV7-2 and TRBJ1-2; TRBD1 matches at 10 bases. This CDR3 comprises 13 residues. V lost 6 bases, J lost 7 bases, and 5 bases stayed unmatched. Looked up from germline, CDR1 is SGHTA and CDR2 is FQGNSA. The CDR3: CASSSRTGGGYTF. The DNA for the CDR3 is TGTGCCAGCAGTTCGAGGACAGGGGGTGGCTACACCTTC.

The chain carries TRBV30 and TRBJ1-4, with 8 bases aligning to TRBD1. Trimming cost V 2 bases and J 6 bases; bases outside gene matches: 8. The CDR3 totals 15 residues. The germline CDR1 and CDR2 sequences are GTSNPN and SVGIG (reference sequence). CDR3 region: CAWSPKTGEDEKLFF. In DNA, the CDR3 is TGTGCCTGGAGTCCCAAGACAGGGGAGGATGAAAAACTGTTTTTT.

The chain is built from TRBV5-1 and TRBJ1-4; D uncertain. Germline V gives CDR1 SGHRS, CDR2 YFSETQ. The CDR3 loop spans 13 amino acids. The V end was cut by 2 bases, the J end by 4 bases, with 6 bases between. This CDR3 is CASSFNSNEKLFF. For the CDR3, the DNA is TGCGCCAGCAGCTTTAATAGTAATGAAAAACTGTTTTTT.

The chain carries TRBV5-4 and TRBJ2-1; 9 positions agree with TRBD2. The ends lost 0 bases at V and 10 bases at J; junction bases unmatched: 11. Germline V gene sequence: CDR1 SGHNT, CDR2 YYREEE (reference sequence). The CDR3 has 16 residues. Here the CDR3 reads CASSLALAGPQGEQFF. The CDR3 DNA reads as TGTGCCAGCAGCTTGGCGCTAGCGGGGCCTCAGGGGGAGCAGTTCTTC.

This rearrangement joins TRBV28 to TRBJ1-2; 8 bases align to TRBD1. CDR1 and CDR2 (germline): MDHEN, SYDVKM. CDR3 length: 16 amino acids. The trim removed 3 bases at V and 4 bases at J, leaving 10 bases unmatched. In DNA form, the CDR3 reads TGTGCCAGCAGTTTTCCCCAGACAGGGGTGAGCTATGGCTACACCTTC. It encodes CASSFPQTGVSYGYTF.